The 20 T cell receptor beta chains below all came from one sample that was sequenced in a study of blood T cell repertoires in COVID-19. Sequencing used immunoSEQ multiplex PCR; TCRdb keeps in-frame clones, though not all of them. The sample includes approximately 210,000 clones, about 86% of them seen just once. Material for sequencing was PBMCs or T cells enriched from blood (not recorded which). The source of these receptors is a woman aged 45-65 years with acute COVID-19.

In this sample, this clone turned up a few times. The chain links TRBV4-1 to TRBJ1-2; perhaps TRBD1 as D (5 bases). V was trimmed by 0 bases and J by 2 bases, leaving 13 bases between them. This CDR3 has 16 amino acids. Per the germline V gene, CDR1 is MGHRA and CDR2 is YSYEKL. The CDR3 protein is CASSQDTTAINYGYTF. Here the CDR3 DNA reads TGCGCCAGCAGCCAAGATACGACAGCAATAAACTATGGCTACACCTTC.

CDR3 in DNA: TGTGCCAGCAGCTTTTTGAGCGGGAGCACAGATACGCAGTATTTT. As protein: CASSFLSGSTDTQYF. The V gene is TRBV5-8, the J gene TRBJ2-3; the D gene is possibly TRBD2 (6 bases). V was pared by 2 bases and J by 0 bases, with 10 bases between. The V gene's germline CDR1 is SGHTS and CDR2 YDEGEE. CDR3 length: 15 residues.

The rearrangement links TRBV6-6 to TRBJ2-7; 7 bases are shared with TRBD1. V lost 5 bases and J lost 1; bases outside the gene matches: 17. The CDR3 has 18 residues. The V gene's germline CDR1 is MNHNY and CDR2 SVGAGI (reference sequence). CDR3: CASSLDKPGQFLSYEQYF. The CDR3 DNA follows: TGTGCCAGCAGTCTAGATAAACCGGGACAGTTCTTGTCCTACGAGCAGTACTTC.

This chain links TRBV18 with TRBJ2-1; 7 bases align to TRBD2. CDR3 length: 15 residues. V trimming: 1 base; J trimming: 3 bases; junction bases outside the gene matches: 3. CDR1 is KGHSH, CDR2 LQKENI, per germline. The CDR3 is CASSPQRGDYNEQFF. The CDR3 DNA sequence: TGTGCCAGCTCACCACAGCGGGGTGACTACAATGAGCAGTTCTTC.

This rearrangement joins TRBV4-1 to TRBJ1-2, with 8 nucleotides matching TRBD1. V was pared by 0 bases and J by 3 bases, with 15 bases of the junction left unmatched. Germline V gives CDR1 MGHRA, CDR2 YSYEKL. CDR3 length: 19 residues. CDR3 DNA sequence: TGCGCCAGCAGCCAAGAGGCCAGGACAGGGATCCGGGGGGACTATGGCTACACCTTC. Protein: CASSQEARTGIRGDYGYTF.

The V gene is TRBV28, the J gene TRBJ1-5; D is unclear. Germline V gene sequence: CDR1 MDHEN, CDR2 SYDVKM. There are 12 residues in the CDR3. V gave up 4 bases and J gave up 8 bases, with 9 bases separating them. The CDR3, as DNA: TGTGCCAGCAGTTCCCTTCCTGAGCCCCAGCATTTT. Translation: CASSSLPEPQHF.

The V call is TRBV5-8, the J call TRBJ2-2, with 8 bases identical to TRBD1. Germline V gene data show CDR1 as SGHTS and CDR2 as YDEGEE. V lost 5 bases, J lost 1 base, and 4 bases stayed unmatched. The CDR3 sequence is 15 residues long. CDR3 sequence: CASRGQEMNTGELFF. CDR3 nucleotide sequence: TGTGCCAGCAGGGGACAGGAGATGAACACCGGGGAGCTGTTTTTT.

V gene TRBV7-2 combines with J gene TRBJ2-5; D unclear. The CDR3 sequence is 14 residues long. With 5 bases removed from V and 3 bases from J, the gap between germline ends came to 13 bases. Germline CDR1 and CDR2: SGHTA and FQGNSA. The CDR3 nucleotides are TGTGCCAGCAGCAATAGAAGGAGTGAAGAGACCCAGTACTTC. Amino acid sequence: CASSNRRSEETQYF.

The chain recombines TRBV2 with TRBJ1-2; 7 bases agree with TRBD1. Germline trimming cut 7 bases from V and 0 bases from J; bases unmatched to any gene: 5. The germline V gene encodes CDR1 SNHLY and CDR2 FYNNEI. The CDR3 is 14 residues long. The DNA of the CDR3 is TGTGCCAGCAACTACAGGGGCTCTAACTATGGCTACACCTTC. Translated: CASNYRGSNYGYTF.

V gene TRBV28 combines with J gene TRBJ2-6, with D perhaps matching TRBD2 (5 bases). The V end lost 3 bases, the J end lost 0 bases, and 6 bases lay between the germline ends. The germline gives CDR1 MDHEN, CDR2 SYDVKM. The CDR3 consists of 15 residues. The CDR3 DNA follows: TGTGCCAGCAGTTTGGGGAGCTCTGGGGCCAACGTCCTGACTTTC. Translating gives CASSLGSSGANVLTF.

The rearrangement uses TRBV7-8 and TRBJ2-1; 14 nucleotides align to TRBD2. The junction had 3 bases not matched to a gene; V was cut back by 5 bases and J by 6 bases. This CDR3 is built from 15 residues. Germline CDR1 reads SGHVS; CDR2 reads FQNEAQ. CDR3: CASSAGLAGANEQFF. The CDR3 DNA reads as TGTGCCAGCAGCGCGGGACTAGCGGGAGCCAATGAGCAGTTCTTC.

The chain links TRBV3-1 (or the pseudogene TRBV3-2) to TRBJ2-1; TRBD2 matches 11 bases. The CDR3 spans 18 residues. Germline V gene lookup returns CDR1 LGHDT and CDR2 YNNKEL (reference sequence). The V segment lost 3 bases and the J segment 4 bases; nucleotides outside the gene matches: 11. The CDR3 DNA is TGTGCCAGCAGCCACCGCGCGTCCGGGACTAGCGGTTACAATGAGCAGTTCTTC. Its protein is CASSHRASGTSGYNEQFF.

V gene TRBV10-2 combines with J gene TRBJ2-3; the match to TRBD2 covers 10 bases. After removal of 4 bases from V and 8 bases from J, the junction contained 6 bases not matched to a gene. CDR3 size: 14 residues. Germline V CDR1 and CDR2: WSHSY, SAAADI. The CDR3 coding sequence is TGCGCCAGCAGTGGTTCTAGCGGGAGTGGTACGCAGTATTTT. Protein product: CASSGSSGSGTQYF.

The chain is built from TRBV4-3 and TRBJ2-2, with D possibly being TRBD1 (5 bases). The V end was cut by 4 bases, the J end by 0 bases, with 15 bases between. CDR1 and CDR2 (germline): LGHNA, YSLEER. The CDR3 contains 17 residues. The CDR3 reads CASSPLGAGTNTGELFF. The CDR3 DNA is TGCGCCAGCAGCCCCCTAGGGGCAGGGACGAACACCGGGGAGCTGTTTTTT.

The chain recombines TRBV4-1 with TRBJ2-7; TRBD2 agrees at 12 bases. V gave up 1 base and J gave up 2 bases; unmatched junction bases: 0. This CDR3 is 15 amino acids long. Germline V CDR1 and CDR2: MGHRA, YSYEKL. The CDR3: CASSQGLAGAYEQYF. The DNA of the CDR3 is TGCGCCAGCAGCCAAGGACTAGCGGGAGCCTACGAGCAGTACTTC.

This clone was counted once. This rearrangement joins TRBV5-1 to TRBJ2-1, with TRBD1 as a possible D gene (5 bases). V was trimmed by 2 bases and J by 6 bases, leaving 9 bases between them. The germline gives CDR1 SGHRS, CDR2 YFSETQ. CDR3 size: 13 residues. CDR3 sequence (DNA): TGCGCCAGCAGCTTCCAGGGATCCAATGAGCAGTTCTTC. It is translated as CASSFQGSNEQFF.

The rearrangement joins TRBV11-3 to TRBJ2-1, with D unclear. The CDR3 has 11 residues. The ends were cut back, 1 base at V and 9 bases at J, with 4 bases in the middle. Germline lookup yields CDR1 SGHNT and CDR2 YENEEA. Here the CDR3 reads CASSLAGEQFF. CDR3 DNA sequence: TGTGCCAGCAGCTTAGCCGGTGAGCAGTTCTTC.

The CDR3 DNA reads TGCGCCAGCAGCCTGGACAGGGCCAATGAGCAGTTCTTC. Protein: CASSLDRANEQFF. V gene TRBV4-1 combines with J gene TRBJ2-1; 8 bases agree with TRBD1. Germline V lookup: CDR1 MGHRA, CDR2 YSYEKL. The J segment lost 6 bases and the V segment lost 4 bases, leaving 2 bases of the junction unmatched. The CDR3 runs to 13 residues.

The chain uses TRBV7-9 and TRBJ1-5; 7 nucleotides agree with TRBD1. The length of the CDR3 is 14 residues. V lost 1 base and J lost 5; bases outside the gene matches: 2. CDR1 is SEHNR, CDR2 FQNEAQ, per germline (reference sequence). CDR3 in amino acids: CASSLDRGDQPQHF. The CDR3 DNA follows: TGTGCCAGCAGCTTAGACAGGGGTGATCAGCCCCAGCATTTT. Using reference TRBV7-9 and TRBJ1-5 for the parts outside the CDR3, the full variable domain is DTGVSQNPRHKITKRGQNVTFRCDPISEHNRLYWYRQTLGQGPEFLTYFQNEAQLEKSRLLSDRFSAERPKGSFSTLEIQRTEQGDSAMYLCASSLDRGDQPQHFGDGTRLSIL.

The V gene is TRBV9, the J gene TRBJ2-7; TRBD1 is a possible D gene (6 bases). V lost 0 bases to trimming and J lost 5 bases, with 15 bases between them. This CDR3 spans 15 amino acids. CDR1 and CDR2 from the germline V gene are SGDLS and YYNGEE. CDR3 residues: CASSVGEGVRDEQYF. DNA for the CDR3: TGTGCCAGCAGCGTAGGTGAGGGGGTGCGGGACGAGCAGTACTTC.